In this sample, the clone carrying this TCR beta chain turned up a few times. The record originates from a study of blood T cell repertoires in COVID-19. Study in general: Sample material is recorded as cDNA or gDNA derived from T cells, B-cell-depleted T cells, or PBMCs.

TCRdb's table, derived via immunoSEQ multiplex PCR, lists solely in-frame clones and lacks some. Altogether some 45,000 clones are present, 75% to 85% being singletons, with the ten largest covering roughly 8.2%. The CDR3 is made up of 16 amino acids. Germline-derived CDR1 and CDR2 are SGHRS and YFSETQ. After removal of 4 bases from V and 3 bases from J, the junction contained 9 bases not matched to a gene. The sequenced sample was peripheral blood. V is TRBV5-1 and J is TRBJ2-2; 7 bases match TRBD1. The sequence derives from a man older than 75 in a cohort sampled during active COVID-19. The CDR3 nucleotides are TGCGCCAGCAGCCTGACAGGGAAATTGGACACCGGGGAGCTGTTTTTT. Its protein is CASSLTGKLDTGELFF.